This passage covers 18 T cell receptor beta chains from one sample sequenced in a study of blood T cell repertoires in COVID-19. Generated by immunoSEQ multiplex PCR, the TCRdb table keeps only in-frame clones and is missing some. The sample holds 50,000 to 55,000 clones; about four fifths are singletons and the top ten take about 9.9%. Sequencing input: peripheral blood. The origin of the receptors is a man at least 80 years old with COVID-19, enrolled during active disease.

The chain combines TRBV15 with TRBJ2-1; 7 bases are a match to TRBD2. With V trimmed by 7 bases and J by 0 bases, 9 bases remained unmatched. CDR3 size: 16 residues. Germline CDR1 LNHNV, CDR2 YYDKDF (reference sequence). For the CDR3, the DNA is TGTGCCACCACCCCGGGACTACGAAGCTCCTACAATGAGCAGTTCTTC. Its protein is CATTPGLRSSYNEQFF.

This chain uses TRBV20-1 with TRBJ1-1, with 9 bases fitting TRBD1. Germline assignment: CDR1 DFQATT and CDR2 SNEGSKA (reference sequence). The CDR3 length is 11 residues. V shed 1 base, J shed 10 bases, and the junction held 1 base outside the gene matches. Written as DNA, the CDR3 is TGCAGTGCTAGAGCGGACAGGGGAGCTTTCTTT. Its protein product is CSARADRGAFF.

V is TRBV9 and J is TRBJ1-2; 7 bases map to TRBD1. The CDR3 totals 16 residues. Unmatched junction bases numbered 11, after V lost 1 base and J lost 5 bases. Germline V lookup: CDR1 SGDLS, CDR2 YYNGEE. The CDR3 region has the DNA TGTGCCAGCAGCGTACAGAATATGGCAGGGGGATATGGCTACACCTTC. It encodes CASSVQNMAGGYGYTF.

This clone was seen a single time. The chain carries TRBV7-2 and TRBJ2-3; no firm D call. Germline values: CDR1 SGHTA, CDR2 FQGNSA. Trimming removed 0 bases at V and 2 bases at J, with 9 bases between. CDR3 length: 15 amino acids. For the CDR3, the DNA is TGTGCCAGCAGCTTAGCCCTGGTCTACACAGATACGCAGTATTTT. Translating it yields CASSLALVYTDTQYF.

V and J are TRBV3-1 (or the pseudogene TRBV3-2) and TRBJ1-2; 11 nucleotides align to TRBD1. The CDR3 has 16 amino acids. CDR1 and CDR2 (germline): LGHDT, YNNKEL (reference sequence). The V gene end was trimmed by 0 bases and the J gene end by 6 bases; junction bases not matched to a gene: 6. In DNA, the CDR3 is TGTGCCAGCAGCCAAGACGGGACAGGGGGTTTCGATGGCTACACCTTC. It is translated as CASSQDGTGGFDGYTF.

The gene calls are TRBV5-8 and TRBJ2-1; 11 bases are shared with TRBD2. CDR1 is SGHTS and CDR2 is YDEGEE in the germline V gene. V lost 5 bases and J lost 4; bases outside the gene matches: 11. This CDR3 comprises 17 residues. The CDR3 DNA is TGTGCCAGCAGTCATTTTCTAGCGGGGGGCACTTACAATGAGCAGTTCTTC. Encoded protein: CASSHFLAGGTYNEQFF. Full variable domain (rest looked up from reference TRBV5-8 and TRBJ2-1): EAGVTQSPTHLIKTRGQQATLRCSPISGHTSVYWYQQALGLGLQFLLWYDEGEERNRGNFPPRFSGRQFPNYSSELNVNALELEDSALYLCASSHFLAGGTYNEQFFGPGTRLTVL.

The rearrangement links TRBV3-1 (or the pseudogene TRBV3-2) to TRBJ1-4; D gene uncertain. V lost 1 base and J 3 bases, leaving 6 bases between the germline ends. The CDR3 contains 14 residues. Germline-derived CDR1 and CDR2 are LGHDT and YNNKEL (reference sequence). CDR3 nucleotide sequence: TGTGCCAGCAGCCAAGCGGGGTCTAATGAAAAACTGTTTTTT. It encodes CASSQAGSNEKLFF.

The rearrangement joins TRBV29-1 to TRBJ1-1, with 8 bases fitting TRBD1. V lost 5 bases, J lost 4 bases, and 6 bases stayed unmatched. This CDR3 has 13 amino acids. Germline CDR1 and CDR2: SQVTM and ANQGSEA. The CDR3 sequence: CSVLAQGGTEAFF. CDR3 in DNA: TGCAGCGTTTTGGCACAGGGGGGCACTGAAGCTTTCTTT. The full variable domain, its missing parts supplied by reference TRBV29-1 and TRBJ1-1, is SAVISQKPSRDICQRGTSLTIQCQVDSQVTMMFWYRQQPGQSLTLIATANQGSEATYESGFVIDKFPISRPNLTFSTLTVSNMSPEDSSIYLCSVLAQGGTEAFFGQGTRLTVV.

In its sample, this clone was seen once. The J gene is TRBJ1-5, the V gene TRBV7-8, with 8 bases matching TRBD1. The CDR3 runs to 15 residues. The germline gives CDR1 SGHVS, CDR2 FQNEAQ. V lost 5 bases and J lost 1; bases outside the gene matches: 4. The CDR3, as DNA: TGTGCCAGCAGCCCAACAGGGGGAAGCAATCAGCCCCAGCATTTT. It is translated as CASSPTGGSNQPQHF.

J is TRBJ2-2 and V is TRBV21-1; the table's D call, TRBD2, has no DNA check behind it. TRBV21-1 is a recognized pseudogene. This CDR3 spans 13 amino acids. The CDR3 region has the DNA TGTGCCAGCAGCACCTGGAACACCGGGGAGCTGTTTTTT. This gives the protein CASSTWNTGELFF.

The chain couples TRBV7-2 to TRBJ2-3, with 8 bases aligning to TRBD2. There are 15 residues in the CDR3. CDR1 SGHTA and CDR2 FQGNSA come from the germline V gene. After removal of 5 bases from V and 5 bases from J, the junction contained 9 bases not matched to a gene. The CDR3 region is CASSDWGSGRDTQYF. The DNA of the CDR3 is TGTGCCAGCAGCGACTGGGGCAGCGGGAGAGATACGCAGTATTTT.

The rearrangement links TRBV25-1 to TRBJ1-1; the match to TRBD1 covers 11 bases. The ends lost 2 bases at V and 4 bases at J; junction bases unmatched: 3. The CDR3 totals 15 residues. The V gene's germline CDR1 is MGHDK and CDR2 SYGVNS. The CDR3: CASSEPGTGGTEAFF. As DNA, the CDR3 is TGTGCCAGCAGTGAACCCGGGACAGGGGGCACTGAAGCTTTCTTT.

The rearrangement joins TRBV29-1 to TRBJ2-2; TRBD1 might be the D (6 bases). The V and J ends lost 7 bases and 0 bases respectively, with 12 bases between them. This CDR3 region has 14 residues. Germline V gene data show CDR1 as SQVTM and CDR2 as ANQGSEA. CDR3 amino acids: CSAAGTTNTGELFF. The CDR3 DNA reads TGCAGCGCCGCCGGGACAACGAACACCGGGGAGCTGTTTTTT.

V and J are TRBV5-6 and TRBJ1-1, with 8 nucleotides matching TRBD1. The V gene's germline CDR1 is SGHDT and CDR2 YYEEEE. Trimming cost V 3 bases and J 6 bases; bases outside gene matches: 4. The CDR3 is 13 residues long. In DNA form, the CDR3 reads TGTGCCAGCAGCTCCGACAGGGGAGCTGAAGCTTTCTTT. This translates into CASSSDRGAEAFF.

The chain recombines TRBV7-2 with TRBJ2-3, with 10 positions matching TRBD2. V lost 7 bases to trimming and J lost 4 bases; unmatched junction nucleotides: 5. CDR3 length equals 14 residues. Germline CDR1 SGHTA, CDR2 FQGNSA. The CDR3 coding sequence is TGTGCCAGCACCCATAGCGGGGGGTCAGATACGCAGTATTTT. Its protein is CASTHSGGSDTQYF. The whole variable domain, remainder taken from reference TRBV7-2 and TRBJ2-3, is GAGVSQSPSNKVTEKGKDVELRCDPISGHTALYWYRQSLGQGLEFLIYFQGNSAPDKSGLPSDRFSAERTGGSVSTLTIQRTQQEDSAVYLCASTHSGGSDTQYFGPGTRLTVL.

This clone was recorded once. The CDR3 sequence: CASSDRGYGYTF. CDR3 sequence (DNA): TGTGCCAGCAGTGACAGGGGCTATGGCTACACCTTC. The J gene is TRBJ1-2, the V gene TRBV6-1, with D perhaps TRBD1 (6 bases). With 3 bases removed from V and 4 bases from J, the gap between germline ends came to 6 bases. CDR3 size: 12 residues. Germline loops: CDR1 MNHNS, CDR2 SASEGT.

This chain connects TRBV4-2 to TRBJ2-2, with unresolved D. CDR1 LGHNA and CDR2 YNFKEQ come from the germline V gene. The CDR3 contains 14 residues. With 1 base removed from V and 2 bases from J, the gap between germline ends came to 5 bases. CDR3 loop: CASSQGPNTGELFF. The DNA for the CDR3 is TGTGCCAGCAGCCAAGGGCCAAACACCGGGGAGCTGTTTTTT.

V usage is TRBV2 and J usage is TRBJ2-4; D gene uncertain. CDR1 SNHLY and CDR2 FYNNEI come from the germline V gene. The CDR3 contains 18 residues. Deletions cut 5 bases from V and 0 bases from J, with 20 bases between. This chain's CDR3 is CASSPIGRPDLAKNIQYF. In nucleotides, the CDR3 is TGTGCCAGCAGTCCCATAGGCCGGCCAGACTTAGCCAAAAACATTCAGTACTTC.